This T cell receptor (beta chain) was captured by sequencing in a study of blood T cell repertoires in COVID-19. The wider study: Sources were T cells, B-cell-depleted T cells, or PBMCs; the material itself was cDNA or gDNA.

This clone is a singleton in its sample. Sequenced by immunoSEQ multiplex PCR; TCRdb stores in-frame clones only, minus some. The sample holds tens of thousands of clones, 84% seen once. The CDR3 is 17 residues long. V trimming: 6 bases; J trimming: 0 bases; junction bases outside the gene matches: 9. The germline V gene encodes CDR1 SNHLY and CDR2 FYNNEI. Sequencing was performed on peripheral blood. This clonotype originated in a man between 40 and 49 years old with acute or convalescent COVID-19. V and J are TRBV2 and TRBJ2-7, with 12 bases that match TRBD2. The CDR3 nucleotides are TGTGCCAGCAGGGACGGACTAGCGGGACTTAGCTCCTACGAGCAGTACTTC. It translates to CASRDGLAGLSSYEQYF. Based on the CDR3 plus reference TRBV2 and TRBJ2-7, the full variable domain is EPEVTQTPSHQVTQMGQEVILRCVPISNHLYFYWYRQILGQKVEFLVSFYNNEISEKSEIFDDQFSVERPDGSNFTLKIRSTKLEDSAMYFCASRDGLAGLSSYEQYFGPGTRLTVT.